A selection of T cell receptor beta chains follows, all from one sample in a study of beta chain features in type 1 diabetes. This table comes from immunoSEQ multiplex PCR, and its TCRdb copy is limited to in-frame clones, with some not included. This repertoire shows approximately 330,000 clones, 11% found once; its top ten account for 0.015%. Specimen: naive CD4+ T cells from blood. The receptors derive from a woman aged 25-40 years in good health. CDR3s include the opening cysteine and the closing phenylalanine or tryptophan. D genes are given only for firm matches. The listing skips clone size in some rows; elsewhere it reads once, few, many or a size class.

j_call: TRBJ2-7; clone_size: few; d_call: TRBD1; v_call: TRBV18; cdr3_aa: CASSPPTGAYEQYF; cdr3_nt: TGTGCCAGCTCACCCCCAACAGGGGCCTACGAGCAGTACTTC
j_call: TRBJ2-3; clone_size: few; d_call: NA; v_call: TRBV28; cdr3_aa: CASSHKLTRPDTQYF; cdr3_nt: TGTGCCAGCAGTCACAAACTGACAAGGCCAGATACGCAGTATTTT
j_call: TRBJ1-2; clone_size: few; d_call: TRBD1; v_call: TRBV28; cdr3_aa: CASSQGQDYGYTF; cdr3_nt: TGTGCCAGCAGTCAAGGACAGGACTATGGCTACACCTTC
j_call: TRBJ1-4; clone_size: NA; d_call: TRBD1; v_call: TRBV29-1; cdr3_aa: CSVLQGAKEKLFF; cdr3_nt: TGCAGCGTTTTACAGGGGGCGAAGGAAAAACTGTTTTTT
j_call: TRBJ2-1; clone_size: NA; d_call: NA; v_call: TRBV7-7; cdr3_aa: CASSPQLNNEQFF; cdr3_nt: TGTGCTAGCAGCCCGCAACTAAACAATGAGCAGTTCTTC
j_call: TRBJ2-3; clone_size: NA; d_call: NA; v_call: TRBV18; cdr3_aa: CASSLQGASSTDTQYF; cdr3_nt: TGTGCCAGCTCACTTCAGGGCGCTTCTAGCACAGATACGCAGTATTTT
j_call: TRBJ2-3; clone_size: NA; d_call: NA; v_call: TRBV6-6; cdr3_aa: CASTSPAQTDTQYF; cdr3_nt: TGTGCCAGCACCTCGCCCGCACAGACAGATACGCAGTATTTT
j_call: TRBJ2-1; clone_size: NA; d_call: TRBD2; v_call: TRBV7-2; cdr3_aa: CASSLSASGRGDEQFF; cdr3_nt: TGTGCCAGCAGCTTATCGGCTAGCGGGAGAGGCGATGAGCAGTTCTTC
j_call: TRBJ2-5; clone_size: NA; d_call: NA; v_call: TRBV18; cdr3_aa: CASSPRAEETQYF; cdr3_nt: TGTGCCAGCTCACCACGGGCAGAAGAGACCCAGTACTTC
j_call: TRBJ2-3; clone_size: few; d_call: TRBD1; v_call: TRBV5-1; cdr3_aa: CASSLDGRGRTDTQYF; cdr3_nt: TGCGCCAGCAGCTTGGATGGCAGGGGGCGGACAGATACGCAGTATTTT
j_call: TRBJ2-1; clone_size: few; d_call: TRBD2; v_call: TRBV6-5; cdr3_aa: CASSYALGLGGGEQFF; cdr3_nt: TGTGCCAGCAGTTACGCCTTGGGACTAGGGGGAGGTGAGCAGTTCTTC
j_call: TRBJ2-7; clone_size: NA; d_call: NA; v_call: TRBV7-6; cdr3_aa: CASSQQGTGLYEQYF; cdr3_nt: TGTGCCAGCAGCCAACAGGGTACGGGCTTGTACGAGCAGTACTTC
j_call: TRBJ2-7; clone_size: NA; d_call: NA; v_call: TRBV19; cdr3_aa: CASSIATGRVHEQYF; cdr3_nt: TGTGCCAGTAGTATAGCCACAGGGAGGGTCCACGAGCAGTACTTC
j_call: TRBJ1-2; clone_size: few; d_call: NA; v_call: TRBV29-1; cdr3_aa: CSGRRPGYGYTF; cdr3_nt: TGCAGCGGCCGCCGGCCAGGTTATGGCTACACCTTC
j_call: TRBJ1-5; clone_size: NA; d_call: TRBD1; v_call: TRBV7-9; cdr3_aa: CASSFNPVTGGNQPQHF; cdr3_nt: TGTGCCAGCAGCTTTAACCCGGTGACAGGGGGTAATCAGCCCCAGCATTTT
j_call: TRBJ2-7; clone_size: NA; d_call: TRBD2; v_call: TRBV7-9; cdr3_aa: CASSLYGGDEQYF; cdr3_nt: TGTGCCAGCAGCTTATATGGGGGGGACGAGCAGTACTTC